This T cell receptor (beta chain) was retrieved from a study of T-cell reconstitution after alpha-beta-depleted transplantation in children. Preparation of the TCRbeta library was carried out with unique molecular identifiers. Each CDR3 protein gets one entry after TCRdb re-called the PCR reads with MiXCR. The sample consists of some 400,000 distinct CDR3 sequences, approximately 20% of them appearing once. Germline V gene data show CDR1 as SGHVS and CDR2 as FNYEAQ. The length of the CDR3 is 14 residues. The V gene lost 5 bases and the J gene lost 3 bases, with 13 bases spanning the gap. The chain uses TRBV7-6 and TRBJ2-5; D uncertain. This sample comprised PBMCs from the stem cell graft donor, obtained from the stem cell graft. This sequence was found in a human donor who donated a stem cell graft to a child with acute myeloid leukemia. The CDR3 DNA reads TGTGCCAGCAGCCCGACGGATTCGAAAGAGACCCAGTACTTC. Translating it yields CASSPTDSKETQYF.